This T cell receptor (beta chain) was retrieved from a study of PD-L1 blockade in urothelial cancer. At the level of the study: Each patient had 0 to 3 earlier chemotherapy regimens.

The CDR3 consists of 18 residues. After removal of 1 base from V and 6 bases from J, the junction contained 11 bases not matched to a gene. From germline, CDR1 is SGHAT and CDR2 FQNNGV. The study enrolled patients with locally advanced or metastatic urothelial carcinoma. PCRs each included synthetic TCR analog templates spiked in. Clones were sequenced by immunoSEQ multiplex PCR, and TCRdb holds only the in-frame ones, with some missing. The sample holds tens of thousands of clones, over 75% seen once. The chain combines TRBV11-2 with TRBJ1-3; TRBD1 matches at 11 bases. The receptor's source is a man aged 50-60 years with urothelial cancer. Specimen: PBMCs, collected around atezolizumab (anti-PD-L1) treatment. The DNA of the CDR3 is TGTGCCAGCAGCTTAGGGACAGGGGGCTTGAAACGGGAAAACACCATATATTTT. This sequence encodes CASSLGTGGLKRENTIYF.